The TCR beta chain described here comes from a study of shared clonotypes between healthy human individuals. CD8 cells classed as naive were CD45RO-negative and positively selected for CCR7, excluding terminally differentiated effector memory CD45RA+ cells. Only in-frame clones appear in the TCRdb table, and some are missing; sequencing was by immunoSEQ multiplex PCR. The sample lists 700,000 to 950,000 clones, approximately 97% occurring once. The V gene's germline CDR1 is SNHLY and CDR2 FYNNEI. This CDR3 region has 13 residues. V gave up 7 bases and J gave up 6 bases, with 13 bases separating them. This clone was detected only once.

The sequence derives from a man aged 25 to 45 in good health. The chain uses TRBV2 and TRBJ2-1; D possibly uses TRBD1 or TRBD2 (5 bases each). Sequenced input: naive CD8+ T cells sorted from blood. Here the CDR3 reads CASKRRGGNEQFF. The DNA of the CDR3 is TGTGCCAGCAAGCGCCGGGGCGGCAATGAGCAGTTCTTC.